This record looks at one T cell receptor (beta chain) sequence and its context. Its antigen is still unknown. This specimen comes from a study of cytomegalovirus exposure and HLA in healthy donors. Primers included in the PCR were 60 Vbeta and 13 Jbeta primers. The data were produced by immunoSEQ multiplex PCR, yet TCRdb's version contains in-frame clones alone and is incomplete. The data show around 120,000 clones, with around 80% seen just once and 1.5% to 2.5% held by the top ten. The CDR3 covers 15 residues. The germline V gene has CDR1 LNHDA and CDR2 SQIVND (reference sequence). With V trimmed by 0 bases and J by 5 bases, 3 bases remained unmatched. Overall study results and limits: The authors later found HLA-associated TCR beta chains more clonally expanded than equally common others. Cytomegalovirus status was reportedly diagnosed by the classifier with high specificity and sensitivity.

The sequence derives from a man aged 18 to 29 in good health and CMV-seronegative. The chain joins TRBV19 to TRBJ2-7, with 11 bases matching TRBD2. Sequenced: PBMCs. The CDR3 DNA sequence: TGTGCCAGTAGTATAGACGGGACTAGCGGTAACGAGCAGTACTTC. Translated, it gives CASSIDGTSGNEQYF.